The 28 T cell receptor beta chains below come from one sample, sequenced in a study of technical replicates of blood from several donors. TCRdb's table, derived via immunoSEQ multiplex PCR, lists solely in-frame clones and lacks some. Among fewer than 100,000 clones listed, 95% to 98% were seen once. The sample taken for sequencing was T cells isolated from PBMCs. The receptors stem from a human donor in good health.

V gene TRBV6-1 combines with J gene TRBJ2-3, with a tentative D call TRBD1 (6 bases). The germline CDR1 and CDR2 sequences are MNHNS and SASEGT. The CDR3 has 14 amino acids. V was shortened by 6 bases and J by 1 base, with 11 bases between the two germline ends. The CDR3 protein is CASRTGPRTDTQYF. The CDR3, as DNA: TGTGCCAGCAGAACAGGGCCCCGCACAGATACGCAGTATTTT.

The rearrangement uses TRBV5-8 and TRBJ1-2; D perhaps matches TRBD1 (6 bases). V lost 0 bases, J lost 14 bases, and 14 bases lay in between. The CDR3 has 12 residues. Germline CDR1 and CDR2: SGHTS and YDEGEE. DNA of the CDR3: TGTGCCAGCAGCTTGGGGGGGCCTGGTTGGACCTTC. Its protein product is CASSLGGPGWTF.

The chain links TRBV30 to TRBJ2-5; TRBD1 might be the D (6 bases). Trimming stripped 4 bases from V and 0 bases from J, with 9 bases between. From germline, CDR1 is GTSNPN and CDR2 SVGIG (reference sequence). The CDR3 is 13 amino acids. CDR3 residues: CAWNRANQETQYF. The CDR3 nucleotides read TGTGCCTGGAACAGGGCAAACCAAGAGACCCAGTACTTC. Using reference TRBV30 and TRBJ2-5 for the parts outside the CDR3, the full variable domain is SQTIHQWPATLVQPVGSPLSLECTVEGTSNPNLYWYRQAAGRGLQLLFYSVGIGQISSEVPQNLSASRPQDRQFILSSKKLLLSDSGFYLCAWNRANQETQYFGPGTRLLVL.

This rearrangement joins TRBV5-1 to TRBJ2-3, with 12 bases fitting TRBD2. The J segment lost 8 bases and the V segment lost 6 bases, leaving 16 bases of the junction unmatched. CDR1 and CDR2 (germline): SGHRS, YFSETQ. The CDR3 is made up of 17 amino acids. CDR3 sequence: CASTTGLAGIKGGTQYF. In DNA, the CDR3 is TGCGCCAGCACAACCGGACTAGCGGGAATAAAAGGGGGTACGCAGTATTTT.

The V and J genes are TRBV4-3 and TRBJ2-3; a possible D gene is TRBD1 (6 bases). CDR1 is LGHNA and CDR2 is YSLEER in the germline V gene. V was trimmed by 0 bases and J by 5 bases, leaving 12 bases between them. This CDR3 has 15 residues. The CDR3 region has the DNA TGCGCCAGCAGCCAAGATCCAGGGGCTGGAGATACGCAGTATTTT. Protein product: CASSQDPGAGDTQYF.

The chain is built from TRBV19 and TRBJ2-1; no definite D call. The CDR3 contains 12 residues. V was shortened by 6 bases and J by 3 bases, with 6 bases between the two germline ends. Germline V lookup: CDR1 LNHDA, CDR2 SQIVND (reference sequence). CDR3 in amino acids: CASSAYYNEQFF. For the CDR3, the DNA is TGTGCCAGTAGCGCCTACTACAATGAGCAGTTCTTC.

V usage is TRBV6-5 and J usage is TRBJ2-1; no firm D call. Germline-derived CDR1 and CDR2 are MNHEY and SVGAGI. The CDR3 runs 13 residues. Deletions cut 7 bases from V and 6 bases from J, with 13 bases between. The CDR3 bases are TGTGCCAGCAAACCCGATTTCGGCAATGAGCAGTTCTTC. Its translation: CASKPDFGNEQFF.

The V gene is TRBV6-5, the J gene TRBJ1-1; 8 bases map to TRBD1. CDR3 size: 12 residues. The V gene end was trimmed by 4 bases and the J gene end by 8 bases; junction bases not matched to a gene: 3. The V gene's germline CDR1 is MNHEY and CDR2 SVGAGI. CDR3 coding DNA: TGTGCCAGCAGTTTTCCAGGGGGCGAAGCTTTCTTT. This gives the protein CASSFPGGEAFF.

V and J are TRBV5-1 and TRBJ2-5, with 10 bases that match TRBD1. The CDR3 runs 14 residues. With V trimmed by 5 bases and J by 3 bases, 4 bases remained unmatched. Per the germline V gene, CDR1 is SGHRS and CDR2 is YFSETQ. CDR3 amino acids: CASSRQGAEETQYF. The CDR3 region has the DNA TGCGCCAGCAGTAGACAGGGGGCAGAAGAGACCCAGTACTTC.

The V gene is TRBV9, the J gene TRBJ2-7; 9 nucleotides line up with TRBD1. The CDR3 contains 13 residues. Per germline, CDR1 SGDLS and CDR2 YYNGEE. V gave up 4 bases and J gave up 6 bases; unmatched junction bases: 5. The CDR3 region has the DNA TGTGCCAGCAGCCCCGACAGGGGGGGCGAGCAGTACTTC. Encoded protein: CASSPDRGGEQYF.

CDR3 loop: CASSEVQTVASTDTQYF. The CDR3, as DNA: TGTGCCAGCAGTGAAGTCCAGACAGTAGCTAGCACAGATACGCAGTATTTT. The chain is built from TRBV2 and TRBJ2-3, with D possibly being TRBD1 (5 bases). Germline CDR1 is SNHLY and CDR2 is FYNNEI. This CDR3 is 17 amino acids long. V was shortened by 1 base and J by 0 bases, with 14 bases between the two germline ends.

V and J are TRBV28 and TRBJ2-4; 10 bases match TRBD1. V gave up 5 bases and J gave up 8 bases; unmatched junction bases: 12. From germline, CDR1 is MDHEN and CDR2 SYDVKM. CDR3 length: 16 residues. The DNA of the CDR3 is TGTGCCAGCAGTGTCCCCGGGACAGGGGCCGGGGACATTCAGTACTTC. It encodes CASSVPGTGAGDIQYF.

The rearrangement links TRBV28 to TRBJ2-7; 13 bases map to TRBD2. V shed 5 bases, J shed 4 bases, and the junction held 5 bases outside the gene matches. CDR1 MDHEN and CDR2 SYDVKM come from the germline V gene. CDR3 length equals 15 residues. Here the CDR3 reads CASSQRLAGGYEQYF. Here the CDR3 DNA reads TGTGCCAGCAGTCAACGACTAGCGGGAGGTTACGAGCAGTACTTC.

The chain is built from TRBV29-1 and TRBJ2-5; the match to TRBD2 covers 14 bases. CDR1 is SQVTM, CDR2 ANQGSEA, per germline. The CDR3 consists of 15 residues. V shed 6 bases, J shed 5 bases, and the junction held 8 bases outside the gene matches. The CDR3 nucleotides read TGCAGCGTCGGGACTAGCGGGAGTTATGGGGAGACCCAGTACTTC. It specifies CSVGTSGSYGETQYF.

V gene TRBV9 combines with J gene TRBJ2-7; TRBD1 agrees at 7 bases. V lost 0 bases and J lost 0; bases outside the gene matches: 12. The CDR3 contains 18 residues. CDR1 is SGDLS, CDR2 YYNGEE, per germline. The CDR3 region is CASSVALQGLGSSYEQYF. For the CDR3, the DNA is TGTGCCAGCAGCGTAGCCCTACAGGGGCTGGGGAGCTCCTACGAGCAGTACTTC. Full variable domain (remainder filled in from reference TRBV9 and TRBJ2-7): DSGVTQTPKHLITATGQRVTLRCSPRSGDLSVYWYQQSLDQGLQFLIQYYNGEERAKGNILERFSAQQFPDLHSELNLSSLELGDSALYFCASSVALQGLGSSYEQYFGPGTRLTVT.

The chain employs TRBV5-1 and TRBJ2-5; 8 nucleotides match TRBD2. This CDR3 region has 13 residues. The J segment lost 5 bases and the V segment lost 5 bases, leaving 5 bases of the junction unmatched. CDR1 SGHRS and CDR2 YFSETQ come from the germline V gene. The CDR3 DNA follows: TGCGCCAGCAGAGGGAGCGGGGGCGAGACCCAGTACTTC. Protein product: CASRGSGGETQYF.

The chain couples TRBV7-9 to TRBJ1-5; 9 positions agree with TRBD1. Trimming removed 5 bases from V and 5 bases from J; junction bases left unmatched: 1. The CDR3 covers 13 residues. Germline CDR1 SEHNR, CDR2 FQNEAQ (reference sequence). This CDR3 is CASSRTGDQPQHF. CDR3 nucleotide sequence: TGTGCCAGCAGCCGGACAGGGGATCAGCCCCAGCATTTT.

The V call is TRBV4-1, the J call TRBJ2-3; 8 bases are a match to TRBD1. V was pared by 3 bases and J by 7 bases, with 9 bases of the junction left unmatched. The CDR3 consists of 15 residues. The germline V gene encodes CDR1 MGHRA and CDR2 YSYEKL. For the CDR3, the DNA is TGCGCCAGCAGCCATCCGGGACAGGATGTACATACGCAGTATTTT. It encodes CASSHPGQDVHTQYF.

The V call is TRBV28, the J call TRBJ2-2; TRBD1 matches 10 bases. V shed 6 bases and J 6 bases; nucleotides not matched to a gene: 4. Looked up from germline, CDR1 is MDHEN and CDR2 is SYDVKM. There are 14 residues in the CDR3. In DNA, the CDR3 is TGTGCCAGCAGCCCAGGACAGGGGGCCGGGGAGCTGTTTTTT. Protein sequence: CASSPGQGAGELFF.

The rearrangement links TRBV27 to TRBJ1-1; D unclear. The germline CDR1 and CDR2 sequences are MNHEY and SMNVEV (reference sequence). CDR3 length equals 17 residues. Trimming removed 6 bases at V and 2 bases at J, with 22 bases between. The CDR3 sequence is CASRPRGFPVKNTEAFF. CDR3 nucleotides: TGTGCCAGCAGACCGCGCGGGTTCCCAGTGAAAAACACTGAAGCTTTCTTT.

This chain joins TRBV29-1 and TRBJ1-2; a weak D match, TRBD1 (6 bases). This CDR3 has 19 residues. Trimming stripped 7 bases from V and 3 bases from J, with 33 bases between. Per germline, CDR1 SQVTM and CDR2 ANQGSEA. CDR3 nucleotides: TGCAGCGCCTCAGGAGTACCTCAAGAACAGAGGGGGTTCGACTATGGCTACACCTTC. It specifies CSASGVPQEQRGFDYGYTF.

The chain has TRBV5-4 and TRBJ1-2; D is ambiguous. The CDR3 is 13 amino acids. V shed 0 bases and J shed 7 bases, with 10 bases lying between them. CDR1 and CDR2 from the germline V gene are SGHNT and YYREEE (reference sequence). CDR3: CASSLDARSGYTF. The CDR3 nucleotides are TGTGCCAGCAGCTTGGATGCGAGGAGTGGCTACACCTTC.

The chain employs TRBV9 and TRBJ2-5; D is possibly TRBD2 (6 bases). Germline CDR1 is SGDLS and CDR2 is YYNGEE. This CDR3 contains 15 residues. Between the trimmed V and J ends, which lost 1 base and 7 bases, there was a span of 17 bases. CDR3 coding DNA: TGTGCCAGCAGCGTATCCGGGGAGGCGCCGGCGACCCAGTACTTC. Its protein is CASSVSGEAPATQYF.

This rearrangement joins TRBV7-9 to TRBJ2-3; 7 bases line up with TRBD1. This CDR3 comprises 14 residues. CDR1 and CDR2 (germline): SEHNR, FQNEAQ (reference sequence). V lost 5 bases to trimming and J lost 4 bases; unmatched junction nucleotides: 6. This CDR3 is CASSQNRGADTQYF. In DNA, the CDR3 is TGTGCCAGCAGCCAAAACAGGGGCGCAGATACGCAGTATTTT.

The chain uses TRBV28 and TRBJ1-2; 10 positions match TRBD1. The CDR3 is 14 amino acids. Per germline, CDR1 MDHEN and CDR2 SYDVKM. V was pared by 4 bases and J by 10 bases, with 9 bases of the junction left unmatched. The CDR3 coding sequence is TGTGCCAGCAGTTCTTCCGCCCGACAGGGGGCCTACACCTTC. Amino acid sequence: CASSSSARQGAYTF.

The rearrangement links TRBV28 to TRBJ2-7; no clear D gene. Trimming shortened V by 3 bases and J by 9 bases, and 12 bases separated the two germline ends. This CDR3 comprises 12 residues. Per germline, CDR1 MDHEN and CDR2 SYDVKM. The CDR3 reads CASSFMFGVQYF. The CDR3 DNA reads TGTGCCAGCAGTTTTATGTTTGGAGTGCAGTACTTC. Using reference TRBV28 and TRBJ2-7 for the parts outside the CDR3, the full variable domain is DVKVTQSSRYLVKRTGEKVFLECVQDMDHENMFWYRQDPGLGLRLIYFSYDVKMKEKGDIPEGYSVSREKKERFSLILESASTNQTSMYLCASSFMFGVQYFGPGTRLTVT.

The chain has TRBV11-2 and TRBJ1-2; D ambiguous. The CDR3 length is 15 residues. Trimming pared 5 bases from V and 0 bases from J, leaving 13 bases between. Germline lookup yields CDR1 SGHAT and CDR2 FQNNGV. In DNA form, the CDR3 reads TGTGCCAGCAGCAGGGCGGGCCCGGCTAACTATGGCTACACCTTC. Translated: CASSRAGPANYGYTF. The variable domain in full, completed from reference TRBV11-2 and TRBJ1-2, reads EAGVAQSPRYKIIEKRQSVAFWCNPISGHATLYWYQQILGQGPKLLIQFQNNGVVDDSQLPKDRFSAERLKGVDSTLKIQPAKLEDSAVYLCASSRAGPANYGYTFGSGTRLTVV.

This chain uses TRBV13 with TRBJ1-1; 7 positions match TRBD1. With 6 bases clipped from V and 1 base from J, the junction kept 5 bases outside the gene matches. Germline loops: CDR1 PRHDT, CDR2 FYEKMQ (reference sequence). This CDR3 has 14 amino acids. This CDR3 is CASRGGDRNTEAFF. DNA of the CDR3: TGTGCCAGCAGAGGAGGGGACAGGAACACTGAAGCTTTCTTT.